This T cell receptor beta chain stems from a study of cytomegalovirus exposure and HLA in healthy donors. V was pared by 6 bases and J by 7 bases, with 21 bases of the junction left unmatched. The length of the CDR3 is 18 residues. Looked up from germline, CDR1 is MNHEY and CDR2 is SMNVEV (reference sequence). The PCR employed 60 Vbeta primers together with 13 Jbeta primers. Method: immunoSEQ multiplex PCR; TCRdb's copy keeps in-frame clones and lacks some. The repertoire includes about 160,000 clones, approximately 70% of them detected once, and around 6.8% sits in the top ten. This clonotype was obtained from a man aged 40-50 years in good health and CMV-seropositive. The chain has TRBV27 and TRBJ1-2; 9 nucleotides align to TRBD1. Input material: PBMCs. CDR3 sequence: CASSPSGTGPSRLSGYTF. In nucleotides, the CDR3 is TGTGCCAGCAGCCCCTCCGGGACAGGGCCGTCAAGATTGAGTGGCTACACCTTC.